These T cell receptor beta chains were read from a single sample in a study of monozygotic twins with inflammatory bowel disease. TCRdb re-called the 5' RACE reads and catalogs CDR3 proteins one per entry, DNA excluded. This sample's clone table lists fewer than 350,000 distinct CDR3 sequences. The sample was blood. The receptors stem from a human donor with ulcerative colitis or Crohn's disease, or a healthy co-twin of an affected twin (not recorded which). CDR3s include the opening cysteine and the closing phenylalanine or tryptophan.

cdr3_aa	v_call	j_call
CASSLIGNTGELFF	TRBV3-1	TRBJ2-2
CASSLAGEGQPQHF	TRBV5-1	TRBJ1-5
CASRPGTGGTGNQPQHF	TRBV6-5	TRBJ1-5
CASSKQRTEKQYF	TRBV5-5	TRBJ2-7
CASSSPGADTQYF	TRBV5-4	TRBJ2-3
CASSNKGSLGTDTQYF	TRBV5-1	TRBJ2-3
CATSRRGRYNEQFF	TRBV15	TRBJ2-1
CASSQAGRETQYF	TRBV3-1	TRBJ2-5
CASSTGQGEGDTQYF	TRBV2	TRBJ2-3
CASSLESPRHGYTF	TRBV28	TRBJ1-2
CASSFRTSRSTDTQYF	TRBV5-1	TRBJ2-3
CASNPTGRGSDYEQYF	TRBV5-1	TRBJ2-7
CASGTGTEGNEQFF	TRBV28	TRBJ2-1
CSAREGTVKLFF	TRBV20-1	TRBJ1-4
CASSAQGQEETQYF	TRBV9	TRBJ2-5
CASSRDRGEKLFF	TRBV5-4	TRBJ1-4
CASSLAIPRTVDF	TRBV7-2	TRBJ2-3
CASAPGTRSYNEQFF	TRBV19	TRBJ2-1
CASSQVTQGNEQFF	TRBV14	TRBJ2-1
CASSLAGFRGEDSPLHF	TRBV7-8	TRBJ1-6
CASSRSGSYEQYF	TRBV5-1	TRBJ2-7
CASSTEEGRAGNEQFF	TRBV21-1	TRBJ2-1
CASSPGRQGMGTGELFF	TRBV4-1	TRBJ2-2
CATGEGGQPQHF	TRBV24-1	TRBJ1-5
CASRPPTGQHYGYTF	TRBV5-5	TRBJ1-2
CASSPDGPNYGYTF	TRBV5-1	TRBJ1-2
CASSFGTSGQETQYF	TRBV11-2	TRBJ2-5
CASRQDSNQPQHF	TRBV5-1	TRBJ1-5
CASMTISKRRTYEQYF	TRBV6-1	TRBJ2-7
CASSHIAGGRNEQFF	TRBV4-1	TRBJ2-1
CASSNQGDYNEQFF	TRBV6-5	TRBJ2-1
CASSQQGGIQPQHF	TRBV5-1	TRBJ1-5
CAWSGTGTGNTIYF	TRBV30	TRBJ1-3
CASSLRADVSSDTQYF	TRBV7-8	TRBJ2-3
CASSLVRGEGNEQFF	TRBV7-9	TRBJ2-1
CASSSLVLWGAEAFF	TRBV27	TRBJ1-1
CASRTSYETGGKTNTGELFF	TRBV5-1	TRBJ2-2
CASSIIRQGHTEAFF	TRBV19	TRBJ1-1
CASSLKGDGNQPQHF	TRBV5-1	TRBJ1-5
CASTQYGSYNEQFF	TRBV28	TRBJ2-1
CSASRTGGLETQYF	TRBV20-1	TRBJ2-5
CSARTAPGEVEAFF	TRBV29-1	TRBJ1-1
CALGRERSYEQYF	TRBV6-1	TRBJ2-7
CASSYVRGMTGELFF	TRBV27	TRBJ2-2